These 20 T cell receptor beta chains came from one sample sequenced in a study of blood T cell dynamics during melanoma immunotherapy. Produced via immunoSEQ multiplex PCR; TCRdb's table is partial and in-frame only. The sample lists thousands of clones, 87% occurring once. Time point reported: week 3, after first cycle of checkpoint inhibitor. Here the sequenced sample was blood, taken from a patient treated with checkpoint blockade. Receptor source: a human donor with melanoma.

The chain recombines TRBV27 with TRBJ1-5; no clear D gene. CDR3 size: 14 residues. Germline assignment: CDR1 MNHEY and CDR2 SMNVEV (reference sequence). V was shortened by 5 bases and J by 0 bases, with 8 bases between the two germline ends. The CDR3: CASSPNSSNQPQHF. The CDR3 DNA is TGTGCCAGCAGTCCCAACAGTAGCAATCAGCCCCAGCATTTT.

The V call is TRBV18, the J call TRBJ2-5, with 10 positions matching TRBD1. CDR3 size: 15 residues. Germline values: CDR1 KGHSH, CDR2 LQKENI. J was trimmed by 4 bases and V by 5 bases; bases with no gene match: 7. The CDR3 protein is CASSTGTGVGETQYF. In DNA form, the CDR3 reads TGTGCCAGCTCAACCGGGACAGGGGTTGGAGAGACCCAGTACTTC.

The chain links TRBV10-3 to TRBJ1-2; D unresolved. Germline V CDR1 and CDR2: ENHRY, SYGVKD. CDR3 length: 14 amino acids. V was clipped by 5 bases and J by 7 bases, with 17 bases between them. The CDR3 sequence: CAISKGSPTSGYTF. CDR3 sequence (DNA): TGTGCCATCAGTAAGGGCTCTCCTACCAGTGGCTACACCTTC.

The chain carries TRBV19 and TRBJ1-2; D uncertain. The CDR3 length is 13 residues. Germline assignment: CDR1 LNHDA and CDR2 SQIVND (reference sequence). Trimming pared 2 bases from V and 8 bases from J, leaving 12 bases between. In DNA, the CDR3 is TGTGCCAGTAGTATAAATAACGGGTACGGCTACACCTTC. The encoded protein is CASSINNGYGYTF. The variable domain in full, completed from reference TRBV19 and TRBJ1-2, reads DGGITQSPKYLFRKEGQNVTLSCEQNLNHDAMYWYRQDPGQGLRLIYYSQIVNDFQKGDIAEGYSVSREKKESFPLTVTSAQKNPTAFYLCASSINNGYGYTFGSGTRLTVV.

The V call is TRBV14, the J call TRBJ2-4; a possible D gene is TRBD1 (6 bases). Trimming removed 1 base at V and 9 bases at J, with 13 bases between. The CDR3 runs 14 residues. CDR1 SGHDN and CDR2 FVKESK come from the germline V gene. The CDR3 bases are TGTGCCAGCAGCCAAGGCGTCAGGGGCAGCATTCAGTACTTC. It specifies CASSQGVRGSIQYF.

The chain recombines TRBV10-2 with TRBJ2-7; D not resolved. Germline CDR1 and CDR2: WSHSY and SAAADI. The CDR3 contains 14 residues. The germline V and J ends were trimmed by 5 bases and 2 bases, with 13 bases remaining between them. The CDR3: CASSRFEGPYEQYF. CDR3 sequence (DNA): TGCGCCAGCAGTCGCTTTGAAGGCCCCTACGAGCAGTACTTC.

The chain recombines TRBV12-5 with TRBJ2-1; TRBD1 or TRBD2 may be the D gene (5 bases each). This CDR3 has 14 residues. Trimming removed 6 bases from V and 7 bases from J, with 16 bases in between. Germline V gives CDR1 LGHNT, CDR2 FRNRAP. CDR3 region: CASGQTEDFNEQFF. In nucleotides, the CDR3 is TGTGCTAGTGGCCAGACAGAGGACTTTAATGAGCAGTTCTTC.

This chain links TRBV6-6 with TRBJ2-2, with D hard to call. The CDR3 spans 14 residues. Trimming removed 4 bases from V and 1 base from J, with 7 bases in between. The germline gives CDR1 MNHNY, CDR2 SVGAGI (reference sequence). CDR3 DNA sequence: TGTGCCAGCAGTTTGGCAGAGAACACCGGGGAGCTGTTTTTT. Amino acid sequence: CASSLAENTGELFF.

CDR3 bases: TGTGCCAGCAGCGGCTCTCTTAAGCTAGGGCAGGACAATGAGCAGTTCTTC. Protein product: CASSGSLKLGQDNEQFF. V usage is TRBV7-9 and J usage is TRBJ2-1; no firm D call. V dropped 5 bases and J dropped 5 bases, with 22 bases sitting between them. The CDR3 is made up of 17 amino acids. Germline CDR1 and CDR2: SEHNR and FQNEAQ (reference sequence).

Here the CDR3 DNA reads TGTGCCAGCAGTGACCATACTACAGGGCTCAAGTTTGCTGGGGCCAACGTCCTGACTTTC. It specifies CASSDHTTGLKFAGANVLTF. This rearrangement joins TRBV6-1 to TRBJ2-6; TRBD1 might be the D (6 bases). Germline assignment: CDR1 MNHNS and CDR2 SASEGT. CDR3 size: 20 residues. V was cut by 3 bases and J by 2 bases, with 23 bases left in between.

The chain recombines TRBV7-2 with TRBJ2-1; 7 nucleotides match TRBD2. J gave up 7 bases and V 5 bases, and 11 bases lay outside the gene matches. CDR1 is SGHTA and CDR2 is FQGNSA in the germline V gene. This CDR3 is built from 15 residues. CDR3 sequence reads: CASSLFAGESNEQFF. CDR3 bases: TGTGCCAGCAGCCTGTTCGCGGGAGAATCGAATGAGCAGTTCTTC.

The V and J genes are TRBV2 and TRBJ2-7, with no clear D. The V and J ends lost 5 bases and 6 bases respectively, with 17 bases between them. The germline V gene has CDR1 SNHLY and CDR2 FYNNEI. This CDR3 region has 14 residues. The CDR3 coding sequence is TGTGCCAGCAGTCTTACAACCTTCTATGGCGAGCAGTACTTC. Protein: CASSLTTFYGEQYF.

This chain joins TRBV5-1 and TRBJ1-4, with a possible D match to TRBD1 (6 bases). CDR3 length equals 15 residues. Between the trimmed V and J ends, which lost 0 bases and 3 bases, there was a span of 9 bases. Germline V lookup: CDR1 SGHRS, CDR2 YFSETQ. Here the CDR3 reads CASSLGGQANEKLFF. The CDR3 bases are TGCGCCAGCAGCTTGGGGGGGCAAGCTAATGAAAAACTGTTTTTT.

The gene calls are TRBV6-6 and TRBJ2-1; 8 bases are shared with TRBD2. Germline assignment: CDR1 MNHNY and CDR2 SVGAGI (reference sequence). This CDR3 contains 12 residues. V dropped 8 bases and J dropped 8; count of bases not matched to a gene: 5. In nucleotides, the CDR3 is TGTGCCAGCGGGACTAGATCCCATGAGCAGTTCTTC. Protein: CASGTRSHEQFF.

CDR3 region: CASSQSETGNGYTF. The CDR3 nucleotides read TGTGCCAGCAGCCAATCTGAGACAGGGAACGGCTACACCTTC. J is TRBJ1-2 and V is TRBV16, with TRBD1 identical over 7 bases. V shed 0 bases, J shed 8 bases, and the junction held 6 bases outside the gene matches. The CDR3 extends over 14 amino acids. Germline V gene data show CDR1 as KGHSY and CDR2 as FQNENV.

The V gene is TRBV6-5, the J gene TRBJ2-5; 11 bases match TRBD2. The CDR3 is 15 residues long. Trimming cost V 6 bases and J 3 bases; bases outside gene matches: 6. In germline, CDR1 is MNHEY, CDR2 SVGAGI. In DNA, the CDR3 is TGTGCCAGCAGGCATCTACTAGCGGGGGAAGAGACCCAGTACTTC. Its protein is CASRHLLAGEETQYF.

The chain couples TRBV14 to TRBJ1-6, with D tentatively TRBD1 (5 bases). CDR1 and CDR2 (germline): SGHDN, FVKESK. CDR3 length: 14 residues. V lost 3 bases and J 10 bases, leaving 13 bases between the germline ends. Here the CDR3 DNA reads TGTGCCAGCAGCCATGCGGGGGGGGACTCACCCCTCCACTTT. Its protein is CASSHAGGDSPLHF.

This clone appeared a single time. The chain combines TRBV6-1 with TRBJ2-2; TRBD2 aligns across 10 bases. Germline V gives CDR1 MNHNS, CDR2 SASEGT. The CDR3 is 15 amino acids. J gave up 7 bases and V 5 bases, and 7 bases lay outside the gene matches. CDR3 bases: TGTGCCAGCAGTCTAGCGGGAGCAGGTGGCGGGGAGCTGTTTTTT. It yields the protein CASSLAGAGGGELFF.

This sequence joins TRBV28 and TRBJ2-5, with 9 bases lining up with TRBD1. The ends lost 6 bases at V and 5 bases at J; junction bases unmatched: 10. In germline, CDR1 is MDHEN, CDR2 SYDVKM. The CDR3 is 15 amino acids. The CDR3 region has the DNA TGTGCCAGCAGCCTCGAACAGGGGGCTGGTGAGACCCAGTACTTC. Translating it yields CASSLEQGAGETQYF.

J is TRBJ1-1 and V is TRBV6-1, with D uncertain. The V end was cut by 5 bases, the J end by 1 base, with 2 bases between. The germline V gene encodes CDR1 MNHNS and CDR2 SASEGT. The CDR3 consists of 11 residues. The CDR3 is CASSKNTEAFF. CDR3 bases: TGTGCCAGCAGTAAGAACACTGAAGCTTTCTTT.